The entry below gives a single TCR beta chain sequence along with its context. Its target is unknown. This record belongs to a study of graft-versus-host responses after intestinal transplantation. Study information: As for transplant type, recipients had multivisceral, liver-intestinal, or isolated intestinal grafts.

Study results and limitations: Among recipient marrow samples, GvH clones were found; some appeared first in ileum or blood.

TCRdb's table, derived via immunoSEQ multiplex PCR, lists solely in-frame clones and lacks some. This sample has tens of thousands of clones; about 89% occur once, and the top ten carry roughly 2.6%. V was pared by 0 bases and J by 4 bases, with 12 bases between. CDR3 length equals 14 residues. Germline V CDR1 and CDR2: GTSNPN, SVGIG (reference sequence). Source: unstimulated CD8+ T cells sorted from spleen or lymph node cells, taken before intestinal transplant. The sequence derives from a human donor who received an intestinal transplant. This rearrangement joins TRBV30 to TRBJ1-2; unclear D gene. The CDR3 DNA reads TGTGCCTGGAGTGTACGAGGGAGGGTCTATGGCTACACCTTC. Its translation is CAWSVRGRVYGYTF.